The clone carrying this T cell receptor beta chain appeared many times. Its cognate antigen is unknown. Expressed TCRB transcripts were sequenced, since all the RNA that had been isolated was reverse transcribed. Assay: immunoSEQ multiplex PCR; the TCRdb copy retains only in-frame clones and omits some. This table holds some 150,000 clones, roughly 9% found once. These data come from a study of beta chain features in type 1 diabetes. Study conclusions and caveats: Moderately but significantly shorter TCRB CDR3s were found in Type 1 diabetes patients in all four CD4+ subsets.

Looked up from germline, CDR1 is SEHNR and CDR2 is FQNEAQ (reference sequence). V trimming: 5 bases; J trimming: 6 bases; junction bases outside the gene matches: 9. This CDR3 spans 15 amino acids. This clonotype was sampled from a woman aged 25 to 39 with type 1 diabetes. This chain uses TRBV7-9 with TRBJ1-4; 7 positions agree with TRBD1. The sequenced sample was central memory CD4+ T cells from blood. The CDR3 loop is CASSPGDSNHEKLFF. For the CDR3, the DNA is TGTGCCAGCAGCCCTGGGGACAGCAACCATGAAAAACTGTTTTTT.